Following are 21 T cell receptor beta chains from one sample sequenced in a study of somatic mutations in cytotoxic T cells in rheumatoid arthritis (dated by TCRdb to about 2017). Library preparation was by the immunoSEQ multiplex PCR assay. TCRdb mirrors the immuneACCESS table, restricted to in-frame sequences. Some clones are absent from its copies; in checked studies, under half trace to an unresolved V gene, and the reason for the others is unknown. The sample data list about 7,000 clones, and about 75% of these were observed just once. The leading ten clones occupy around 16% of the sample. Source material: CD8+ T cells sorted from blood. Receptors originate from an adult with rheumatoid arthritis.

The chain couples TRBV11-2 to TRBJ2-5; 10 positions match TRBD2. The germline V gene encodes CDR1 SGHAT and CDR2 FQNNGV. V gave up 2 bases and J gave up 2 bases; unmatched junction bases: 14. This CDR3 has 19 amino acids. CDR3 protein: CASSLKRGGPPRLQETQYF. For the CDR3, the DNA is TGTGCCAGCAGCTTAAAGCGGGGGGGCCCTCCAAGATTACAAGAGACCCAGTACTTC.

This clone came up once. V is TRBV27 and J is TRBJ2-2, with D unclear. The CDR3 runs 16 residues. The V and J ends lost 0 bases and 0 bases respectively, with 8 bases between them. CDR1 MNHEY and CDR2 SMNVEV come from the germline V gene (reference sequence). The CDR3 loop reads CASSLSSPSNTGELFF. The CDR3 DNA follows: TGTGCCAGCAGTTTATCTTCACCTTCGAACACCGGGGAGCTGTTTTTT.

The chain links TRBV18 to TRBJ2-1; 11 bases agree with TRBD2. J gave up 5 bases and V 3 bases, and 12 bases lay outside the gene matches. CDR1 KGHSH and CDR2 LQKENI come from the germline V gene. The CDR3 loop spans 18 amino acids. The CDR3 here is CASSPNLHGTSGNNEQFF. In DNA form, the CDR3 reads TGTGCCAGCTCACCTAACCTTCACGGGACTAGCGGCAACAATGAGCAGTTCTTC.

The V call is TRBV9, the J call TRBJ2-1; D is perhaps TRBD2 (6 bases). The CDR3 has 15 amino acids. Germline V lookup: CDR1 SGDLS, CDR2 YYNGEE. The V end lost 4 bases, the J end lost 6 bases, and 17 bases lay between the germline ends. The CDR3 sequence is CASSPRGLATNEQFF. CDR3 coding DNA: TGTGCCAGCAGCCCGAGGGGTCTAGCGACCAATGAGCAGTTCTTC. Complete variable domain (other parts from reference TRBV9 and TRBJ2-1): DSGVTQTPKHLITATGQRVTLRCSPRSGDLSVYWYQQSLDQGLQFLIQYYNGEERAKGNILERFSAQQFPDLHSELNLSSLELGDSALYFCASSPRGLATNEQFFGPGTRLTVL.

This clone was observed a few times. V usage is TRBV7-6 and J usage is TRBJ2-5, with TRBD2 as a possible D gene (6 bases). The germline V gene encodes CDR1 SGHVS and CDR2 FNYEAQ. This CDR3 spans 16 amino acids. V lost 5 bases, J lost 4 bases, and 20 bases lay in between. CDR3: CASSPGVAGRTETQYF. DNA of the CDR3: TGTGCCAGCAGCCCCGGGGTGGCGGGGCGGACAGAGACCCAGTACTTC.

DNA of the CDR3: TGTGCCAGCTCACCACAGTTCGACGGCATCTACGAGCAGTACTTC. It translates to CASSPQFDGIYEQYF. The genes are TRBV18 and TRBJ2-7; unclear D gene. Trimming shortened V by 1 base and J by 3 bases, and 13 bases separated the two germline ends. The CDR3 loop spans 15 amino acids. Germline V gives CDR1 KGHSH, CDR2 LQKENI.

This clone has more than one count but fewer than ten. The rearrangement joins TRBV4-1 to TRBJ1-5, with 10 bases that match TRBD1. CDR3 length: 17 amino acids. The J segment lost 4 bases and the V segment lost 1 base, leaving 7 bases of the junction unmatched. CDR1 MGHRA and CDR2 YSYEKL come from the germline V gene. The CDR3 DNA follows: TGCGCCAGCAGCCAAGGCTGGGACAGGGGATTAAATCAGCCCCAGCATTTT. Encoded protein: CASSQGWDRGLNQPQHF.

V and J are TRBV19 and TRBJ1-3, with TRBD1 matching 7 bases. The germline gives CDR1 LNHDA, CDR2 SQIVND (reference sequence). Unmatched junction bases numbered 9, after V lost 3 bases and J lost 4 bases. CDR3 size: 16 residues. CDR3 residues: CASSIFEGAAGNTIYF. The CDR3 coding sequence is TGTGCCAGTAGTATTTTCGAGGGGGCGGCCGGAAACACCATATATTTT.

The genes are TRBV15 and TRBJ2-2; tentative D call: TRBD2 (6 bases). From germline, CDR1 is LNHNV and CDR2 YYDKDF (reference sequence). Trimming left V 1 base short and J 6 bases short, with 9 bases between. This CDR3 contains 14 residues. The CDR3 DNA sequence: TGTGCCACCAGCAGAGCTAGCGAGGCCGGGGAGCTGTTTTTT. This translates into CATSRASEAGELFF.

This clone is classed as medium-sized. The genes are TRBV14 and TRBJ2-7, with 8 nucleotides matching TRBD1. Germline CDR1 SGHDN, CDR2 FVKESK. Germline trimming cut 1 base from V and 6 bases from J; bases unmatched to any gene: 5. The CDR3 runs 14 residues. Here the CDR3 DNA reads TGTGCCAGCAGCCAAGGGGACAGGATTCGCGAGCAGTACTTC. This sequence encodes CASSQGDRIREQYF. The full variable domain, its missing parts supplied by reference TRBV14 and TRBJ2-7, is EAGVTQFPSHSVIEKGQTVTLRCDPISGHDNLYWYRRVMGKEIKFLLHFVKESKQDESGMPNNRFLAERTGGTYSTLKVQPAELEDSGVYFCASSQGDRIREQYFGPGTRLTVT.

This chain uses TRBV28 with TRBJ1-2; TRBD1 aligns across 8 bases. Germline V CDR1 and CDR2: MDHEN, SYDVKM. This CDR3 region has 19 residues. Trimming at V came to 2 bases and at J to 4 bases, leaving 18 bases not matched to a gene. DNA for the CDR3: TGTGCCAGCAGTTTACACGCCCGGACAGGGCGCGACTTTACCTATGGCTACACCTTC. Residues: CASSLHARTGRDFTYGYTF.

The V call is TRBV29-1, the J call TRBJ1-2; D may be TRBD1 (5 bases). The germline gives CDR1 SQVTM, CDR2 ANQGSEA. The V end lost 0 bases, the J end lost 7 bases, and 15 bases lay between the germline ends. CDR3 size: 14 residues. Here the CDR3 reads CSVEEPGFNVGYTF. In DNA form, the CDR3 reads TGCAGCGTTGAAGAACCAGGGTTTAATGTTGGCTACACCTTC.

This chain uses TRBV5-1 with TRBJ1-1; D remains ambiguous. Trimming pared 3 bases from V and 6 bases from J, leaving 9 bases between. The CDR3 is made up of 12 amino acids. CDR1 and CDR2 from the germline V gene are SGHRS and YFSETQ. Here the CDR3 DNA reads TGCGCCAGCAGCTCTGGACCCGCTGAAGCTTTCTTT. Residues: CASSSGPAEAFF.

V and J are TRBV4-3 and TRBJ1-1, with unresolved D. The CDR3 length is 13 residues. Germline-derived CDR1 and CDR2 are LGHNA and YSLEER. V was cut by 1 base and J by 1 base, with 4 bases left in between. The chain's CDR3 is CASSQGENTEAFF. The CDR3 DNA sequence: TGCGCCAGCAGCCAAGGAGAGAACACTGAAGCTTTCTTT.

The chain carries TRBV2 and TRBJ2-5; no definite D call. The CDR3 totals 15 residues. Trimming stripped 8 bases from V and 1 base from J, with 17 bases between. Looked up from germline, CDR1 is SNHLY and CDR2 is FYNNEI. The CDR3 loop reads CASAKGGSFQETQYF. The CDR3 region has the DNA TGTGCCAGCGCTAAAGGTGGTTCCTTCCAAGAGACCCAGTACTTC.

The rearrangement joins TRBV11-3 to TRBJ2-1, with 10 bases aligning to TRBD2. Germline loops: CDR1 SGHNT, CDR2 YENEEA. This CDR3 has 15 amino acids. Germline trimming cut 2 bases from V and 4 bases from J; bases unmatched to any gene: 2. The CDR3 region is CASSLKRGGYNEQFF. In nucleotides, the CDR3 is TGTGCCAGCAGCTTAAAGCGGGGGGGTTACAATGAGCAGTTCTTC.

This sequence joins TRBV7-2 and TRBJ1-1; TRBD1 might be the D (6 bases). The germline V and J ends were trimmed by 6 bases and 1 base, with 9 bases remaining between them. The CDR3 covers 13 residues. CDR1 is SGHTA and CDR2 is FQGNSA in the germline V gene. The CDR3 DNA follows: TGTGCCAGCAGACAGGGACAGAACACTGAAGCTTTCTTT. Translating it yields CASRQGQNTEAFF.

A note on this clone: Germline is not matched at one junction end, which may reflect a read error. This rearrangement joins TRBV2 to TRBJ1-1; D may be TRBD1 (5 bases). Looked up from germline, CDR1 is SNHLY and CDR2 is FYNNEI. CDR3 length: 13 amino acids. The CDR3 loop reads CARSGTGNTEAFF. In DNA, the CDR3 is TGTGCCAGAAGTGGAACAGGGAACACTGAAGCTTTCTTT.

This rearrangement joins TRBV6-4 to TRBJ2-1, with 10 nucleotides matching TRBD2. The germline CDR1 and CDR2 sequences are MRHNA and SNTAGT. V trimming: 3 bases; J trimming: 4 bases; junction bases outside the gene matches: 3. The CDR3 is 15 amino acids. The CDR3 coding sequence is TGTGCCAGCAGTGAGCTAGCGGGGGATTACAATGAGCAGTTCTTC. Its translation: CASSELAGDYNEQFF.

This clone has more than one count but fewer than ten. The junction departs from the called germline gene at one end, perhaps through a read error. The chain employs TRBV6-1 and TRBJ1-2, with a tentative D call TRBD1 (6 bases). Germline V gives CDR1 MNHNS, CDR2 SASEGT. The CDR3 is 13 amino acids. The CDR3 here is CASSEAGDYGYTF. DNA of the CDR3: TGTGCCAGCAGCGAAGCAGGGGACTATGGCTACACCTTC.

This clone was counted a single time. The chain joins TRBV10-3 to TRBJ1-2; possibly TRBD1 for D (6 bases). CDR1 is ENHRY and CDR2 is SYGVKD in the germline V gene. V was pared by 8 bases and J by 2 bases, with 12 bases between. The CDR3 extends over 13 amino acids. CDR3 loop: CAIEGGDNYGYTF. For the CDR3, the DNA is TGTGCCATCGAAGGGGGGGACAACTATGGCTACACCTTC.